Each of the 18 T cell receptor beta chains below was sequenced from the same sample in a study of blood T cells in healthy people across ages. It was with a sample-barcoded 5' primer and a J-beta primer mix that a second PCR of roughly 7 to 12 cycles was run. TCRdb re-called the 5' RACE reads with MiXCR, one entry per CDR3 protein. Here the sample spans 650,000 to 800,000 distinct CDR3 sequences, under 45% being singletons. The source material was blood. All receptors come from a man aged 55 to 69 in good health.

This chain connects TRBV30 to TRBJ2-1; weak D call: TRBD2 (5 bases). V was cut by 4 bases and J by 8 bases, with 12 bases left in between. Germline V gene data show CDR1 as GTSNPN and CDR2 as SVGIG (reference sequence). The CDR3 is made up of 12 amino acids. CDR3 loop: CAWIENGDEQFF. In nucleotides, the CDR3 is TGTGCCTGGATCGAAAACGGGGATGAGCAGTTCTTC.

Comment on this clonotype: One end of the junction does not line up with germline, which may come from a read error. J is TRBJ2-3 and V is TRBV10-3; TRBD2 matches at 11 bases. CDR3 length: 14 amino acids. Germline V gene data show CDR1 as ENHRY and CDR2 as SYGVKD. The CDR3 reads CTIRLAGNTDTQYF. The CDR3 DNA follows: TGTACCATCCGACTAGCGGGGAACACAGATACGCAGTATTTT.

V gene TRBV20-1 combines with J gene TRBJ2-5; 8 nucleotides line up with TRBD1. V gave up 3 bases and J gave up 1 base; unmatched junction bases: 1. The CDR3 runs to 13 residues. Germline CDR1 is DFQATT and CDR2 is SNEGSKA (reference sequence). Here the CDR3 DNA reads TGCAGTGCTAGGACAGGGGTCCAAGAGACCCAGTACTTC. As protein: CSARTGVQETQYF.

This clonotype occurred many times. The J gene is TRBJ2-7, the V gene TRBV9; maybe TRBD2 (5 bases). CDR1 SGDLS and CDR2 YYNGEE come from the germline V gene. Trimming stripped 3 bases from V and 7 bases from J, with 11 bases between. This CDR3 region has 12 residues. The CDR3 DNA follows: TGTGCCAGCAGCGAAGAAGGAGGTGAGCAGTACTTC. Translating gives CASSEEGGEQYF.

The rearrangement uses TRBV20-1 and TRBJ2-3; 10 positions agree with TRBD2. The CDR3 totals 16 residues. From germline, CDR1 is DFQATT and CDR2 SNEGSKA (reference sequence). Losses at the gene ends were 1 base for V and 5 bases for J; bases not matched to a gene: 9. The CDR3 protein is CSARVAASGGRDTQYF. CDR3 nucleotides: TGCAGTGCTAGAGTCGCAGCTAGCGGGGGCAGAGATACGCAGTATTTT.

The rearrangement joins TRBV12-3 or TRBV12-4 to TRBJ1-6; weak D call: TRBD1 (5 bases). This CDR3 comprises 15 residues. The V and J ends lost 6 bases and 5 bases respectively, with 14 bases between them. This CDR3 reads CASSESGQNNSPLHF. CDR3 sequence (DNA): TGTGCCAGCAGCGAATCCGGACAAAATAATTCACCCCTCCACTTT.

The chain joins TRBV29-1 to TRBJ2-3, with 7 bases aligning to TRBD1. The ends lost 0 bases at V and 2 bases at J; junction bases unmatched: 8. Germline lookup yields CDR1 SQVTM and CDR2 ANQGSEA. This CDR3 has 16 residues. The CDR3 is CSVEDLDRFYTDTQYF. CDR3 in DNA: TGCAGCGTTGAAGATCTGGACAGGTTCTACACAGATACGCAGTATTTT.

With respect to this clonotype: The junction departs from germline at one end; a sequencing error may be responsible. Here the CDR3 DNA reads TGTGCCAGCCCACCTCGCGCGGGGTATTACAATGAGCAGTACTTC. Its translation is CASPPRAGYYNEQYF. The rearrangement links TRBV18 to TRBJ2-1, with D perhaps matching TRBD2 (6 bases). The tail of the sequence fits TRBJ2-7 better, so the J call may be wrong. The CDR3 sequence is 15 residues long. From germline, CDR1 is KGHSH and CDR2 LQKENI.

The chain uses TRBV19 and TRBJ1-6; the match to TRBD1 covers 7 bases. The CDR3 has 14 amino acids. Germline CDR1 LNHDA, CDR2 SQIVND (reference sequence). Trimming removed 5 bases from V and 7 bases from J; junction bases left unmatched: 5. This CDR3 is CASSGGDRNSPLHF. For the CDR3, the DNA is TGTGCCAGTAGTGGCGGGGACAGAAATTCACCCCTCCACTTT.

V gene TRBV6-6 combines with J gene TRBJ2-1; 9 nucleotides line up with TRBD2. The germline CDR1 and CDR2 sequences are MNHNY and SVGAGI (reference sequence). V lost 0 bases to trimming and J lost 9 bases; unmatched junction nucleotides: 6. The length of the CDR3 is 15 residues. The CDR3 DNA follows: TGTGCCAGCAGTTACTCGGGGGAGCGGGGGGTTGAGCAGTTCTTC. This gives the protein CASSYSGERGVEQFF.

The table lists this clonotype with a few counts. The J gene is TRBJ2-3, the V gene TRBV29-1, with D possibly being TRBD2 (6 bases). Germline V gene sequence: CDR1 SQVTM, CDR2 ANQGSEA. The CDR3 consists of 12 residues. Trimming removed 6 bases from V and 2 bases from J, with 9 bases in between. The CDR3 coding sequence is TGCAGCGTGGGGGGACTCACAGATACGCAGTATTTT. Encoded protein: CSVGGLTDTQYF.

This clonotype has just a few counts. The gene calls are TRBV7-2 and TRBJ1-2; tentatively, D is TRBD1 (6 bases). V was shortened by 1 base and J by 2 bases, with 11 bases between the two germline ends. The CDR3 runs to 15 residues. Per germline, CDR1 SGHTA and CDR2 FQGNSA. CDR3 residues: CASSLELGANYGYTF. The CDR3 DNA follows: TGTGCCAGCAGCTTAGAACTGGGGGCGAACTATGGCTACACCTTC.

The sample holds a few counts of this clonotype. The chain combines TRBV5-1 with TRBJ2-7, with TRBD1 as a possible D gene (6 bases). Per the germline V gene, CDR1 is SGHRS and CDR2 is YFSETQ. This CDR3 contains 14 residues. Trimming took off 2 bases at V and 4 bases at J, with 13 bases between the two ends. Here the CDR3 reads CASSLTGTPYEQYF. CDR3 sequence (DNA): TGCGCCAGCAGCTTAACCGGGACACCTTACGAGCAGTACTTC.

Notes on this clonotype: Germline is not matched at one junction end, which may reflect a read error. The chain combines TRBV11-2 with TRBJ1-2; the match to TRBD1 covers 7 bases. The CDR3 totals 14 residues. Germline CDR1 reads SGHAT; CDR2 reads FQNNGV. Here the CDR3 DNA reads TGTGCCAGCAGCGTAGACCTACAGGGGTTTGGCTACACCTTC. It yields the protein CASSVDLQGFGYTF.

In this sample, this clonotype turned up many times. The chain carries TRBV7-2 and TRBJ2-7; 8 bases line up with TRBD1. The germline V gene has CDR1 SGHTA and CDR2 FQGNSA. This CDR3 contains 15 residues. V lost 5 bases and J lost 4; bases outside the gene matches: 10. The CDR3 is CASSRERTGLYEQYF. CDR3 DNA: TGTGCCAGCAGCCGCGAACGGACAGGGTTGTACGAGCAGTACTTC.

The chain carries TRBV7-2 and TRBJ2-5; D not certain. The CDR3 sequence is 15 residues long. Germline V gives CDR1 SGHTA, CDR2 FQGNSA. V lost 5 bases, J lost 0 bases, and 13 bases lay in between. In DNA form, the CDR3 reads TGTGCCAGCAGCCCCCTAGTGTTCTACCAAGAGACCCAGTACTTC. As protein: CASSPLVFYQETQYF.

The chain links TRBV6-6 to TRBJ1-5; D call uncertain. Trimming left V 7 bases short and J 1 base short, with 8 bases between. Per germline, CDR1 MNHNY and CDR2 SVGAGI (reference sequence). CDR3 length: 13 residues. The CDR3 DNA reads as TGTGCCAGCATGCGAGTAAGCAATCAGCCCCAGCATTTT. It codes for CASMRVSNQPQHF.

A few counts support this clonotype. The chain joins TRBV6-2 or TRBV6-3 to TRBJ1-1; D uncertain. V shed 6 bases and J shed 1 base, with 24 bases lying between them. Germline assignment: CDR1 MNHEY and CDR2 SVGEGT. This CDR3 region has 18 residues. Written as DNA, the CDR3 is TGTGCCAGCAGGCTGGGAGTTTATGGATTTGGCAGGAACACTGAAGCTTTCTTT. Translated: CASRLGVYGFGRNTEAFF.